This TCR beta chain was sequenced during a study of control samples from healthy donors and cancer patients. Sequencing was performed with immunoSEQ multiplex PCR; in TCRdb, only in-frame clones are kept and a portion is missing. The table lists some 98,000 clones, approximately 84% of them singletons. Germline CDR1 MDHEN, CDR2 SYDVKM. V shed 8 bases and J 7 bases; nucleotides not matched to a gene: 7. CDR3 length: 14 residues. The clonotype originates from a man between 65 and 85 years old with lung cancer. V gene TRBV28 combines with J gene TRBJ1-4; 10 nucleotides line up with TRBD1. The sample comprised PBMCs. CDR3 in amino acids: CASGRTGGGEKLFF. The CDR3 DNA is TGTGCCAGCGGACGGACAGGGGGAGGTGAAAAACTGTTTTTT.